These T cell receptor beta chains were read from a single sample in a study of response to subunit inactivated influenza vaccine. TCRdb re-called the RT-PCR reads through MiXCR, storing one row per CDR3 protein. The sample has about 780,000 distinct CDR3 sequences, approximately 17% seen once. The starting material was PBMCs from blood, obtained approximately 5 days after vaccination. The receptors here all came from a man aged 45 to 65 who received an inactivated influenza vaccine. Each CDR3 is given with its conserved first and last residue. Each record gives: D gene, V gene, J gene, clone size, CDR3 protein, CDR3 DNA. D genes are given only for firm matches. A clone size is listed for some rows: how often the clone was seen (once, few, many), or a class if it is expanded.

d_gene: NA
v_gene: TRBV28
j_gene: TRBJ2-7
abundance: few
CDR3aa: CASSFFPGTTGYEQYF
CDR3nt: TGTGCCAGCAGTTTTTTTCCCGGGACGACCGGTTACGAGCAGTACTTC

d_gene: NA
v_gene: TRBV7-8
j_gene: TRBJ1-4
abundance: NA
CDR3aa: CASSGRVGEKLFF
CDR3nt: TGTGCCAGCAGCGGCAGGGTTGGTGAAAAACTGTTTTTT

d_gene: NA
v_gene: TRBV10-3
j_gene: TRBJ2-1
abundance: NA
CDR3aa: CAISVWENEQFF
CDR3nt: TGTGCCATCAGTGTTTGGGAAAATGAGCAGTTCTTC

d_gene: TRBD1
v_gene: TRBV6-2/TRBV6-3
j_gene: TRBJ2-7
abundance: few
CDR3aa: CASRPDRGHAYEQYF
CDR3nt: TGTGCCAGCAGACCAGACAGGGGGCATGCCTACGAGCAGTACTTC

d_gene: NA
v_gene: TRBV6-2/TRBV6-3
j_gene: TRBJ2-1
abundance: NA
CDR3aa: CASSYSGRGTTYNEQFF
CDR3nt: TGTGCCAGCAGTTACTCGGGGCGGGGGACAACCTACAATGAGCAGTTCTTC

d_gene: TRBD2
v_gene: TRBV28
j_gene: TRBJ2-1
abundance: NA
CDR3aa: CASGKAGGTGNEQFF
CDR3nt: TGTGCCAGCGGAAAAGCGGGAGGTACTGGGAATGAGCAGTTCTTC

d_gene: TRBD2
v_gene: TRBV20-1
j_gene: TRBJ2-7
abundance: NA
CDR3aa: CSASRTSGVEQYF
CDR3nt: TGCAGTGCTAGTAGGACTAGCGGGGTCGAGCAGTACTTC

d_gene: NA
v_gene: TRBV12-3/TRBV12-4
j_gene: TRBJ2-5
abundance: few
CDR3aa: CASSPRRTGQGETQYF
CDR3nt: TGTGCCAGCAGCCCGCGCCGCACAGGTCAGGGAGAGACCCAGTACTTC

d_gene: NA
v_gene: TRBV20-1
j_gene: TRBJ2-7
abundance: NA
CDR3aa: CSASRGGDSSFFAFDYEQYF
CDR3nt: TGCAGTGCTAGTCGAGGGGGGGACAGTTCATTTTTCGCTTTCGACTACGAGCAGTACTTC

d_gene: TRBD2
v_gene: TRBV20-1
j_gene: TRBJ2-3
abundance: many
CDR3aa: CSAHAAREGHTDTQYF
CDR3nt: TGCAGTGCTCACGCGGCGCGGGAGGGCCACACAGATACGCAGTATTTT

d_gene: TRBD1
v_gene: TRBV7-2
j_gene: TRBJ2-1
abundance: NA
CDR3aa: CASSSDRGNIYNEQFF
CDR3nt: TGTGCCAGCAGCTCGGACAGGGGAAACATCTACAATGAGCAGTTCTTC

d_gene: TRBD1
v_gene: TRBV6-2/TRBV6-3
j_gene: TRBJ2-7
abundance: NA
CDR3aa: CASSRGQLTNEQYF
CDR3nt: TGTGCCAGCAGTCGGGGACAGCTAACGAACGAGCAGTACTTC

d_gene: TRBD1
v_gene: TRBV19
j_gene: TRBJ2-7
abundance: NA
CDR3aa: CASSTPGQVEQYF
CDR3nt: TGTGCCAGTAGTACACCGGGACAGGTCGAGCAGTACTTC

d_gene: NA
v_gene: TRBV7-9
j_gene: TRBJ1-5
abundance: few
CDR3aa: CASSTLSQPQHF
CDR3nt: TGTGCCAGCAGCACCTTGTCCCAGCCCCAGCATTTT

d_gene: TRBD1
v_gene: TRBV4-3
j_gene: TRBJ2-5
abundance: NA
CDR3aa: CASSRIPGGQETQYF
CDR3nt: TGCGCCAGCAGCCGTATCCCAGGGGGCCAAGAGACCCAGTACTTC

d_gene: NA
v_gene: TRBV29-1
j_gene: TRBJ1-1
abundance: NA
CDR3aa: CSGAAGDLAFF
CDR3nt: TGCAGCGGCGCGGCGGGGGACTTAGCTTTCTTT

d_gene: TRBD1
v_gene: TRBV7-2
j_gene: TRBJ2-5
abundance: NA
CDR3aa: CASSLVSGQGDETQYF
CDR3nt: TGTGCCAGCAGCTTAGTTTCGGGACAGGGAGACGAGACCCAGTACTTC

d_gene: NA
v_gene: TRBV2
j_gene: TRBJ1-1
abundance: NA
CDR3aa: CASSDQGSQNTEASF
CDR3nt: TGTGCCAGCAGTGATCAGGGGTCGCAGAACACTGAAGCTTCCTTT

d_gene: NA
v_gene: TRBV6-1
j_gene: TRBJ2-7
abundance: NA
CDR3aa: CASIFKLGVYEQYF
CDR3nt: TGTGCCAGCATCTTTAAACTGGGGGTCTACGAGCAGTACTTC

d_gene: NA
v_gene: TRBV6-5
j_gene: TRBJ2-5
abundance: NA
CDR3aa: CASSYGNAAGSETQYF
CDR3nt: TGTGCCAGCAGTTACGGGAACGCGGCGGGGTCAGAGACCCAGTACTTC

d_gene: NA
v_gene: TRBV7-8
j_gene: TRBJ2-1
abundance: many
CDR3aa: CASSLGDGGGPGNEQFF
CDR3nt: TGTGCCAGCAGCTTAGGAGATGGGGGGGGGCCGGGAAATGAGCAGTTCTTC

d_gene: NA
v_gene: TRBV30
j_gene: TRBJ1-2
abundance: NA
CDR3aa: CAWSPLSRGYTF
CDR3nt: TGTGCCTGGTCTCCTCTCTCGCGGGGCTACACCTTC

d_gene: TRBD1
v_gene: TRBV29-1
j_gene: TRBJ1-2
abundance: few
CDR3aa: CSVAAGGGMVDVYTF
CDR3nt: TGCAGCGTTGCGGCAGGGGGTGGAATGGTCGATGTCTACACCTTC

d_gene: TRBD2
v_gene: TRBV3-1
j_gene: TRBJ2-3
abundance: NA
CDR3aa: CASSQKGLAVTDTQYF
CDR3nt: TGTGCCAGCAGTCAGAAGGGACTAGCGGTCACAGATACGCAGTATTTT

d_gene: NA
v_gene: TRBV6-4
j_gene: TRBJ2-1
abundance: NA
CDR3aa: CASSSRGTASYNEQFF
CDR3nt: TGTGCCAGCAGCTCTAGGGGGACCGCCTCCTACAATGAGCAGTTCTTC

d_gene: TRBD1
v_gene: TRBV2
j_gene: TRBJ1-1
abundance: NA
CDR3aa: CASSRHRGQNTEAFF
CDR3nt: TGTGCCAGCAGCAGACACAGGGGGCAGAACACTGAAGCTTTCTTT

d_gene: TRBD2
v_gene: TRBV20-1
j_gene: TRBJ2-1
abundance: NA
CDR3aa: CSARDLGTSGSSSYNEQFF
CDR3nt: TGCAGTGCTAGAGATCTCGGGACTAGCGGTTCGAGCTCCTACAATGAGCAGTTCTTC

d_gene: NA
v_gene: TRBV28
j_gene: TRBJ2-1
abundance: NA
CDR3aa: CAGGDVGGHEQFF
CDR3nt: TGTGCCGGTGGGGACGTTGGAGGTCATGAGCAGTTCTTC

d_gene: NA
v_gene: TRBV5-1
j_gene: TRBJ2-5
abundance: NA
CDR3aa: CASSLDGRPGAVETQYF
CDR3nt: TGCGCCAGCAGCTTGGATGGGCGTCCAGGGGCGGTAGAGACCCAGTACTTC

d_gene: TRBD2
v_gene: TRBV7-2
j_gene: TRBJ2-7
abundance: NA
CDR3aa: CASSSASGSGEQYF
CDR3nt: TGTGCCAGCAGCTCAGCTAGCGGGAGCGGGGAGCAGTACTTC

d_gene: TRBD2
v_gene: TRBV6-5
j_gene: TRBJ2-2
abundance: NA
CDR3aa: CASSDSSGGNTGELFF
CDR3nt: TGTGCCAGCAGTGACTCTAGCGGGGGGAACACCGGGGAGCTGTTTTTT

d_gene: TRBD1
v_gene: TRBV12-3/TRBV12-4
j_gene: TRBJ1-2
abundance: NA
CDR3aa: CASSFFDRGYGYTF
CDR3nt: TGTGCCAGCAGTTTCTTCGACAGGGGGTATGGCTACACCTTC

d_gene: TRBD1
v_gene: TRBV5-4
j_gene: TRBJ2-3
abundance: NA
CDR3aa: CASSTGTGLDTQYF
CDR3nt: TGTGCCAGCAGCACCGGGACAGGGCTGGATACGCAGTATTTT

d_gene: NA
v_gene: TRBV29-1
j_gene: TRBJ2-6
abundance: NA
CDR3aa: CSVEAGGFSGANVLTF
CDR3nt: TGCAGCGTTGAAGCGGGCGGTTTCTCTGGGGCCAACGTCCTGACTTTC

d_gene: NA
v_gene: TRBV28
j_gene: TRBJ2-5
abundance: NA
CDR3aa: CASSGTLAGETQYF
CDR3nt: TGTGCCAGCAGTGGTACACTAGCTGGAGAGACCCAGTACTTC

d_gene: TRBD2
v_gene: TRBV24-1
j_gene: TRBJ2-3
abundance: NA
CDR3aa: CATRASGATDTQYF
CDR3nt: TGTGCCACCAGGGCTAGCGGAGCCACAGATACGCAGTATTTT

d_gene: TRBD1
v_gene: TRBV11-1
j_gene: TRBJ2-7
abundance: few
CDR3aa: CASSLVGGQGARIYEQYF
CDR3nt: TGTGCCAGCAGCTTAGTTGGGGGACAGGGGGCTCGGATCTACGAGCAGTACTTC

d_gene: TRBD2
v_gene: TRBV9
j_gene: TRBJ2-1
abundance: many
CDR3aa: CASSVAGGREGGEQFF
CDR3nt: TGTGCCAGCAGCGTAGCAGGCGGGAGGGAAGGAGGTGAGCAGTTCTTC

d_gene: NA
v_gene: TRBV4-2
j_gene: TRBJ1-2
abundance: few
CDR3aa: CASSQDWNYRVLGYGYTF
CDR3nt: TGTGCCAGCAGCCAAGATTGGAACTACAGGGTATTAGGATATGGCTACACCTTC

d_gene: NA
v_gene: TRBV10-3
j_gene: TRBJ2-7
abundance: NA
CDR3aa: CAISEDRTYEQYF
CDR3nt: TGTGCCATCAGTGAGGACAGGACCTACGAGCAGTACTTC

d_gene: NA
v_gene: TRBV20-1
j_gene: TRBJ2-5
abundance: many
CDR3aa: CSARDLGDPKETQYF
CDR3nt: TGCAGTGCTAGAGATCTGGGGGACCCAAAAGAGACCCAGTACTTC

d_gene: NA
v_gene: TRBV7-9
j_gene: TRBJ2-5
abundance: NA
CDR3aa: CASSAIQGTETQYF
CDR3nt: TGTGCCAGCAGCGCAATTCAGGGGACGGAGACCCAGTACTTC

d_gene: NA
v_gene: TRBV20-1
j_gene: TRBJ2-2
abundance: NA
CDR3aa: CSATGTVNTGELFF
CDR3nt: TGCAGTGCGACCGGGACGGTGAACACCGGGGAGCTGTTTTTT

d_gene: TRBD2
v_gene: TRBV4-3
j_gene: TRBJ2-3
abundance: NA
CDR3aa: CASSQGSLAGGTDTQYF
CDR3nt: TGCGCCAGCAGCCAAGGGTCGCTAGCGGGGGGGACAGATACGCAGTATTTT

d_gene: TRBD1
v_gene: TRBV10-3
j_gene: TRBJ2-7
abundance: NA
CDR3aa: CSISETGVEQYF
CDR3nt: TGTTCCATCAGTGAAACAGGGGTCGAGCAGTACTTC

d_gene: TRBD1
v_gene: TRBV29-1
j_gene: TRBJ2-5
abundance: many
CDR3aa: CSVGQGAMETQYF
CDR3nt: TGCAGCGTTGGCCAGGGGGCGATGGAGACCCAGTACTTC

d_gene: NA
v_gene: TRBV12-3/TRBV12-4
j_gene: TRBJ2-7
abundance: many
CDR3aa: CASSLGQYEQYF
CDR3nt: TGTGCCAGCAGCCTGGGCCAATACGAGCAGTACTTC

d_gene: NA
v_gene: TRBV7-2
j_gene: TRBJ1-1
abundance: NA
CDR3aa: CASSLARGLGTEAFF
CDR3nt: TGTGCCAGCAGCTTAGCTAGGGGCCTGGGGACTGAAGCTTTCTTT